These 29 T cell receptor beta chains were all obtained from the same sample, sequenced in a study of blood T cell repertoires in COVID-19. TCRdb's copy holds only in-frame clones and misses some; the assay was immunoSEQ multiplex PCR. Of 180,000 or so clones in the sample, roughly nine tenths were seen once. Specimen: peripheral blood. The receptors come from a man aged 18 to 30 with acute or convalescent COVID-19.

As regards this clone: One end of the junction is discordant with germline, which a read error may explain. This rearrangement joins TRBV6-4 to TRBJ1-5; the D is unclear. The V gene's germline CDR1 is MRHNA and CDR2 SNTAGT. The CDR3 is made up of 14 amino acids. The CDR3 sequence: CASSASGGAEPQHF. CDR3 DNA: TGTGCCAGTAGTGCTAGTGGCGGCGCGGAGCCCCAGCATTTT.

V gene TRBV6-5 combines with J gene TRBJ1-1; D is unclear. Deletions cut 8 bases from V and 4 bases from J, with 8 bases between. The CDR3 length is 11 residues. The V gene's germline CDR1 is MNHEY and CDR2 SVGAGI. CDR3 nucleotides: TGTGCCAGCTGGGAGGGCACTGAAGCTTTCTTT. Its translation is CASWEGTEAFF.

This chain connects TRBV7-9 to TRBJ1-5; tentative D call: TRBD1 (6 bases). CDR1 and CDR2 from the germline V gene are SEHNR and FQNEAQ (reference sequence). V was pared by 2 bases and J by 4 bases, with 15 bases between. The CDR3 runs to 16 residues. The CDR3 reads CASSLFLGTLNQPQHF. CDR3 nucleotide sequence: TGTGCCAGCAGCTTATTCCTCGGGACACTTAATCAGCCCCAGCATTTT. The whole variable domain, filled in from reference TRBV7-9 and TRBJ1-5, reads DTGVSQNPRHKITKRGQNVTFRCDPISEHNRLYWYRQTLGQGPEFLTYFQNEAQLEKSRLLSDRFSAERPKGSFSTLEIQRTEQGDSAMYLCASSLFLGTLNQPQHFGDGTRLSIL.

The chain has TRBV19 and TRBJ1-2; D unresolved. Looked up from germline, CDR1 is LNHDA and CDR2 is SQIVND (reference sequence). The CDR3 is 11 amino acids. Trimming removed 5 bases at V and 8 bases at J, with 9 bases between. This CDR3 is CASSWRKGYTF. CDR3 sequence (DNA): TGTGCCAGTAGTTGGAGAAAAGGCTACACCTTC.

The chain has TRBV28 and TRBJ2-7; 7 bases line up with TRBD1. The CDR3 length is 14 residues. In germline, CDR1 is MDHEN, CDR2 SYDVKM. J was trimmed by 6 bases and V by 7 bases; bases with no gene match: 12. The CDR3 bases are TGTGCCAGCACGCGACAGGGAGCTTTGGGCGAGCAGTACGTC. It is translated as CASTRQGALGEQYV.

V and J are TRBV5-5 and TRBJ1-1, with 9 bases matching TRBD1. The CDR3 sequence is 15 residues long. From germline, CDR1 is SGHKS and CDR2 YYEKEE (reference sequence). V gave up 4 bases and J gave up 6 bases; unmatched junction bases: 10. CDR3 in DNA: TGTGCCAGCAGCCCACGGGACAGGGAGGTCTCTGAAGCTTTCTTT. This encodes CASSPRDREVSEAFF.

The chain is built from TRBV19 and TRBJ1-2, with unresolved D. The CDR3 spans 12 residues. CDR1 is LNHDA and CDR2 is SQIVND in the germline V gene (reference sequence). Trimming stripped 6 bases from V and 6 bases from J, with 11 bases between. The CDR3 loop is CASSRGYDGYTF. DNA for the CDR3: TGTGCCAGTAGCCGCGGTTACGATGGCTACACCTTC.

The chain links TRBV19 to TRBJ1-6, with 7 bases aligning to TRBD1. Losses at the gene ends were 2 bases for V and 6 bases for J; bases not matched to a gene: 4. The germline CDR1 and CDR2 sequences are LNHDA and SQIVND (reference sequence). The CDR3 runs 15 residues. In DNA form, the CDR3 reads TGTGCCAGTAGTATATCCCGGGACAGTAATTCACCCCTCCACTTT. Translation gives CASSISRDSNSPLHF.

The rearrangement uses TRBV4-1 and TRBJ2-3; D is possibly TRBD1 (6 bases). Per the germline V gene, CDR1 is MGHRA and CDR2 is YSYEKL. Deletions cut 2 bases from V and 1 base from J, with 13 bases between. CDR3 size: 16 residues. The CDR3 nucleotides are TGCGCCAGCAGCCAAAGAACAACAGGGCGCACAGATACGCAGTATTTT. It is translated as CASSQRTTGRTDTQYF.

This clone is medium-sized (0.01 to 0.1%). The chain uses TRBV28 and TRBJ1-6, with 8 bases fitting TRBD1. The germline CDR1 and CDR2 sequences are MDHEN and SYDVKM. The V gene end was trimmed by 3 bases and the J gene end by 7 bases; junction bases not matched to a gene: 11. There are 17 residues in the CDR3. CDR3 residues: CASSFVVFGTGNSPLHF. The CDR3 DNA is TGTGCCAGCAGTTTTGTCGTTTTCGGGACAGGAAATTCACCCCTCCACTTT.

The table lists this clone with a few counts. This rearrangement joins TRBV2 to TRBJ1-2; TRBD1 aligns across 9 bases. Per the germline V gene, CDR1 is SNHLY and CDR2 is FYNNEI. V was pared by 3 bases and J by 8 bases, with 13 bases of the junction left unmatched. This CDR3 is 16 amino acids long. The CDR3 is CASSDWTGASSWGYTF. The CDR3 DNA reads TGTGCCAGCAGTGATTGGACAGGGGCCTCCTCTTGGGGCTACACCTTC. The full variable domain, its missing parts supplied by reference TRBV2 and TRBJ1-2, is EPEVTQTPSHQVTQMGQEVILRCVPISNHLYFYWYRQILGQKVEFLVSFYNNEISEKSEIFDDQFSVERPDGSNFTLKIRSTKLEDSAMYFCASSDWTGASSWGYTFGSGTRLTVV.

CDR3 DNA sequence: TGTGCCAGCAGCTTAGTGGGACAGGATCAAGAGACCCAGTACTTC. It yields the protein CASSLVGQDQETQYF. V gene TRBV7-9 combines with J gene TRBJ2-5; 8 bases are a match to TRBD1. The germline CDR1 and CDR2 sequences are SEHNR and FQNEAQ (reference sequence). V was clipped by 1 base and J by 2 bases; unmatched bases: 3. The CDR3 is 15 amino acids. Full variable domain (remainder filled in from reference TRBV7-9 and TRBJ2-5): DTGVSQNPRHKITKRGQNVTFRCDPISEHNRLYWYRQTLGQGPEFLTYFQNEAQLEKSRLLSDRFSAERPKGSFSTLEIQRTEQGDSAMYLCASSLVGQDQETQYFGPGTRLLVL.

This clone was counted a few times. The DNA of the CDR3 is TGCGCCAGCAGCTTGGAGGGGGTTGTTGGCTACACCTTC. Translated, it gives CASSLEGVVGYTF. The rearrangement joins TRBV5-1 to TRBJ1-2; tentative D call: TRBD1 (6 bases). The CDR3 consists of 13 residues. The germline V and J ends were trimmed by 0 bases and 7 bases, with 10 bases remaining between them. The germline CDR1 and CDR2 sequences are SGHRS and YFSETQ.

This clone was picked up a small number of times. The CDR3 DNA is TGTGCCAGCAGCTTAAGACAGGGGCGGAATGAAAAACTGTTTTTT. Its translation is CASSLRQGRNEKLFF. The chain links TRBV7-2 to TRBJ1-4; TRBD1 agrees at 8 bases. The germline V gene has CDR1 SGHTA and CDR2 FQGNSA. The CDR3 loop spans 15 amino acids. V lost 2 bases, J lost 5 bases, and 4 bases stayed unmatched. Full variable domain (outside the CDR3, taken from reference TRBV7-2 and TRBJ1-4): GAGVSQSPSNKVTEKGKDVELRCDPISGHTALYWYRQSLGQGLEFLIYFQGNSAPDKSGLPSDRFSAERTGGSVSTLTIQRTQQEDSAVYLCASSLRQGRNEKLFFGSGTQLSVL.

The chain joins TRBV7-9 to TRBJ1-1; tentatively, D is TRBD1 (6 bases). The CDR3 is 15 residues long. The germline V gene has CDR1 SEHNR and CDR2 FQNEAQ (reference sequence). The V end lost 6 bases, the J end lost 3 bases, and 17 bases lay between the germline ends. Written as DNA, the CDR3 is TGTGCCAGCAGAAACCAGGACAGCCCGGACACTGAAGCTTTCTTT. Amino acid sequence: CASRNQDSPDTEAFF. The full variable domain, its missing parts supplied by reference TRBV7-9 and TRBJ1-1, is DTGVSQNPRHKITKRGQNVTFRCDPISEHNRLYWYRQTLGQGPEFLTYFQNEAQLEKSRLLSDRFSAERPKGSFSTLEIQRTEQGDSAMYLCASRNQDSPDTEAFFGQGTRLTVV.

V and J are TRBV24-1 and TRBJ2-2; D ambiguous. The CDR3 is 15 amino acids. Germline CDR1 and CDR2: KGHDR and SFDVKD. V shed 6 bases and J shed 4 bases, with 14 bases lying between them. The CDR3 here is CATSPSSSVTGELFF. In DNA, the CDR3 is TGTGCCACCAGTCCATCTTCGTCGGTCACCGGGGAGCTGTTTTTT.

The J gene is TRBJ1-1, the V gene TRBV4-2; 7 nucleotides align to TRBD1. From germline, CDR1 is LGHNA and CDR2 YNFKEQ. This CDR3 spans 14 amino acids. The V segment lost 3 bases and the J segment 4 bases; nucleotides outside the gene matches: 5. The CDR3: CASSQETGSTEAFF. Written as DNA, the CDR3 is TGTGCCAGCAGCCAGGAGACAGGGTCCACTGAAGCTTTCTTT.

This chain uses TRBV18 with TRBJ2-5; 7 bases match TRBD2. Germline V gene sequence: CDR1 KGHSH, CDR2 LQKENI. The V and J ends lost 3 bases and 5 bases, in that order; junction bases with no gene match: 6. This CDR3 is built from 14 residues. For the CDR3, the DNA is TGTGCCAGCTCACCCGAGACTAGCAGGGAGACCCAGTACTTC. Translated, it gives CASSPETSRETQYF.

J is TRBJ2-7 and V is TRBV28; TRBD2 aligns across 14 bases. CDR3 size: 16 residues. V trimming: 5 bases; J trimming: 4 bases; junction bases outside the gene matches: 7. Germline loops: CDR1 MDHEN, CDR2 SYDVKM. The CDR3: CASSNSGTSGGYEQYV. CDR3 sequence (DNA): TGTGCCAGCAGTAACTCCGGGACTAGCGGGGGATACGAGCAGTACGTC.

The chain's CDR3 is CSALGTAYGYTF. In DNA form, the CDR3 reads TGCAGCGCCCTGGGGACAGCGTATGGCTACACCTTC. V is TRBV29-1 and J is TRBJ1-2; 7 nucleotides agree with TRBD1. V lost 7 bases and J lost 5; bases outside the gene matches: 7. This CDR3 region has 12 residues. CDR1 is SQVTM and CDR2 is ANQGSEA in the germline V gene.

The chain combines TRBV20-1 with TRBJ1-5, with TRBD1 matching over 9 bases. V lost 3 bases, J lost 6 bases, and 6 bases stayed unmatched. Per the germline V gene, CDR1 is DFQATT and CDR2 is SNEGSKA (reference sequence). The CDR3 totals 14 residues. The CDR3 protein is CSASPGQGSQPQHF. The CDR3 DNA reads as TGCAGTGCTAGTCCCGGACAGGGGAGTCAGCCCCAGCATTTT.

The chain uses TRBV19 and TRBJ1-5; 7 bases agree with TRBD1. The J segment lost 6 bases and the V segment lost 4 bases, leaving 3 bases of the junction unmatched. The V gene's germline CDR1 is LNHDA and CDR2 SQIVND (reference sequence). The CDR3 consists of 13 residues. CDR3 region: CASSRDRVQPQHF. CDR3 nucleotides: TGTGCCAGTAGTAGGGACAGAGTTCAGCCCCAGCATTTT. Drawing the rest from reference TRBV19 and TRBJ1-5, the complete variable domain is DGGITQSPKYLFRKEGQNVTLSCEQNLNHDAMYWYRQDPGQGLRLIYYSQIVNDFQKGDIAEGYSVSREKKESFPLTVTSAQKNPTAFYLCASSRDRVQPQHFGDGTRLSIL.

The chain uses TRBV5-1 and TRBJ2-7, with a possible D match to TRBD1 (6 bases). Germline loops: CDR1 SGHRS, CDR2 YFSETQ. V gave up 4 bases and J gave up 2 bases, with 19 bases separating them. The length of the CDR3 is 16 residues. In nucleotides, the CDR3 is TGCGCCAGCAGCCAAATCGACGGACAGAAAACCTACGAGCAGTACGTC. Translation: CASSQIDGQKTYEQYV.

This clone has a single count. The chain joins TRBV27 to TRBJ2-3; 7 bases map to TRBD1. The CDR3 contains 15 residues. Per germline, CDR1 MNHEY and CDR2 SMNVEV (reference sequence). V lost 6 bases to trimming and J lost 2 bases; unmatched junction nucleotides: 8. This CDR3 is CASRVTGDNTDTQYF. Here the CDR3 DNA reads TGTGCCAGCAGGGTAACAGGGGACAACACAGATACGCAGTATTTT.

This chain links TRBV5-1 with TRBJ1-4; TRBD1 matches at 7 bases. There are 14 residues in the CDR3. Germline CDR1 SGHRS, CDR2 YFSETQ. After removal of 3 bases from V and 3 bases from J, the junction contained 2 bases not matched to a gene. In nucleotides, the CDR3 is TGCGCCAGCAGCTCCGGGACAGCTAATGAAAAACTGTTTTTT. This sequence encodes CASSSGTANEKLFF.

This sequence joins TRBV6-5 and TRBJ2-2, with TRBD1 identical over 8 bases. V lost 7 bases and J lost 4; bases outside the gene matches: 8. The germline gives CDR1 MNHEY, CDR2 SVGAGI. There are 15 residues in the CDR3. CDR3 region: CASNFDRGGTGELFF. In nucleotides, the CDR3 is TGTGCCAGCAACTTCGACAGGGGTGGCACCGGGGAGCTGTTTTTT.

This clone showed up just a few times. This sequence joins TRBV30 and TRBJ1-2; the match to TRBD1 covers 9 bases. Germline loops: CDR1 GTSNPN, CDR2 SVGIG (reference sequence). Unmatched junction bases numbered 7, after V lost 6 bases and J lost 8 bases. This CDR3 comprises 12 residues. The CDR3 here is CACYGQGSGYTF. DNA of the CDR3: TGTGCCTGCTACGGACAGGGGTCGGGCTACACCTTC.

The rearrangement uses TRBV30 and TRBJ1-4; 8 bases agree with TRBD1. V gave up 0 bases and J gave up 4 bases; unmatched junction bases: 4. The CDR3 has 15 amino acids. The germline gives CDR1 GTSNPN, CDR2 SVGIG (reference sequence). The CDR3 coding sequence is TGTGCCTGGAGTGTACCGACAGGGGATAATGAAAAACTGTTTTTT. Translation: CAWSVPTGDNEKLFF.

CDR3 sequence (DNA): TGTGCCAGCAGTCCACTAGGTTCGGGGAACGTCTACGAGCAGTACGTC. This sequence encodes CASSPLGSGNVYEQYV. The chain carries TRBV28 and TRBJ2-7, with a weak D call TRBD2 (5 bases). V was trimmed by 5 bases and J by 3 bases, leaving 20 bases between them. Germline V CDR1 and CDR2: MDHEN, SYDVKM. CDR3 length: 16 amino acids.